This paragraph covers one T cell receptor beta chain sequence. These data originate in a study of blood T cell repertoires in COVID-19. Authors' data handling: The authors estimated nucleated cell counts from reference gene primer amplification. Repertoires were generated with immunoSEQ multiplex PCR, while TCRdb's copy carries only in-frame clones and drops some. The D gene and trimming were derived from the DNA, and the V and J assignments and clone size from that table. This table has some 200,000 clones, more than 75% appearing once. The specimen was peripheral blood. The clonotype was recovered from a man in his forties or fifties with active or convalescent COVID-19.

The CDR3 region is CASSGGQGTPSNYGYTF. In DNA, the CDR3 is TGTGCCAGCAGCGGGGGACAGGGGACGCCCTCTAACTATGGCTACACCTTC. The genes are TRBV9 and TRBJ1-2; 10 bases map to TRBD1. The V gene end was trimmed by 3 bases and the J gene end by 0 bases; junction bases not matched to a gene: 8. The CDR3 sequence is 17 residues long. CDR1 and CDR2 (germline): SGDLS, YYNGEE.